The clone carrying this TCR beta chain was picked up one time. The target antigen is unknown. This record belongs to a study of cytomegalovirus exposure and HLA in healthy donors. Whole-study context: In a previous analysis, about 100 million unique TCR beta sequences were found from some 180 million T cells.

The PCR employed 60 Vbeta primers together with 13 Jbeta primers. Only in-frame clones appear in the TCRdb table, and some are missing; sequencing was by immunoSEQ multiplex PCR. The repertoire holds about 190,000 clones, with 82% as singletons. Broader study findings: In a later analysis, TCR beta V- and J-gene trimming was associated with a missense DCLRE1C variant. Rarity characterized most TCR sequences, yet some public TCRs appeared in many donors. Immune exposure information comprised only CMV serostatus.

The receptor's source is a woman younger than 30 in good health and CMV-seronegative. Input material: PBMCs.

The CDR3 sequence is CASGASPSGTDTQYF. The DNA of the CDR3 is TGTGCCAGCGGCGCATCACCTAGCGGAACAGATACGCAGTATTTT. The chain couples TRBV25-1 to TRBJ2-3; 7 bases align to TRBD2. Germline V CDR1 and CDR2: MGHDK, SYGVNS. Losses at the gene ends were 8 bases for V and 3 bases for J; bases not matched to a gene: 11. The CDR3 has 15 amino acids.